Listed here are 27 T cell receptor beta chains from one sample, sequenced in a study of T cells in Graves' hyperthyroidism and ophthalmopathy. TCR beta CDR3 sequences were amplified from RNA transcripts. First-round RT-PCR targeting the TCR CDR3 was performed with the HTBI primer set. Via MiXCR, TCRdb re-called the multiplex PCR reads, giving one row per CDR3 protein. The repertoire holds 530,000 or so distinct CDR3 sequences, around 46% seen once, with about 8.3% in the top ten. Sequencing was carried out using peripheral blood or thyroid tissue (not recorded which). All receptors come from a woman between 18 and 30 years old with Graves' hyperthyroidism.

This chain connects TRBV12-5 to TRBJ1-2; no clear D gene. CDR1 and CDR2 from the germline V gene are LGHNT and FRNRAP. CDR3 size: 15 residues. The chain's CDR3 is CASSLAGTPNYGYTF. The DNA for the CDR3 is TGTGCCAGCAGCTTAGCTGGAACACCTAACTATGGCTACACCTTC.

The V and J genes are TRBV30 and TRBJ2-5; tentatively, D is TRBD2 (5 bases). The germline V gene encodes CDR1 GTSNPN and CDR2 SVGIG (reference sequence). Between the trimmed V and J ends, which lost 2 bases and 5 bases, there was a span of 12 bases. There are 13 residues in the CDR3. The CDR3 DNA follows: TGTGCCTGGAGTTCACTTCCGGGGGAGACCCAGTACTTC. As protein: CAWSSLPGETQYF.

This chain uses TRBV12-3 or TRBV12-4 with TRBJ2-7, with D perhaps being TRBD1 or TRBD2 (5 bases each). V was pared by 3 bases and J by 7 bases, with 19 bases between. The CDR3 runs 15 residues. The CDR3 DNA is TGTGCCAGCAGTTTGAGCCTCGTAGGGACCGGGGAGCAGTACTTC. Residues: CASSLSLVGTGEQYF.

The sample holds one count of this clonotype. This sequence joins TRBV27 and TRBJ1-6, with unresolved D. The CDR3 loop spans 16 amino acids. Trimming took off 1 base at V and 7 bases at J, with 14 bases between the two ends. Germline CDR1 and CDR2: MNHEY and SMNVEV (reference sequence). The CDR3: CASSLFRVVGNSPLHF. The CDR3, as DNA: TGTGCCAGCAGTTTATTTCGGGTCGTGGGGAATTCACCCCTCCACTTT.

This clonotype showed up many times. The chain recombines TRBV20-1 with TRBJ1-4; D remains unclear. The CDR3 is 10 amino acids. V lost 7 bases and J lost 4, with 4 bases in between. Germline V gene data show CDR1 as DFQATT and CDR2 as SNEGSKA (reference sequence). The CDR3 DNA is TGCAGTGTCCTTAATGAAAAACTGTTTTTT. It yields the protein CSVLNEKLFF.

This clonotype was observed many times. Because it lacks the conserved phenylalanine or tryptophan at the end, this CDR3 is likely a read error. The limits of the CDR3 on the DNA are not certain, so only TCRdb's listed CDR3 is given. Here the CDR3 reads CASSSHSEGPLTYL. The chain is built from TRBV7-9 and TRBJ2-7; the table gives TRBD2 as D, unverified against the DNA. The CDR3 has 14 amino acids, counting both end residues. CDR1 and CDR2 from the germline V gene are SEHNR and FQNEAQ (reference sequence).

This clonotype came up a few times. The J gene is TRBJ2-3, the V gene TRBV7-9; 11 bases align to TRBD2. The junction had 6 bases not matched to a gene; V was cut back by 4 bases and J by 0 bases. This CDR3 comprises 17 residues. CDR1 and CDR2 from the germline V gene are SEHNR and FQNEAQ (reference sequence). The CDR3 region has the DNA TGTGCCAGCAGCTGGGCGGGACTAGCGGCTAGCACAGATACGCAGTATTTT. Its translation is CASSWAGLAASTDTQYF.

This sequence joins TRBV2 and TRBJ2-7; 7 nucleotides agree with TRBD2. Germline V lookup: CDR1 SNHLY, CDR2 FYNNEI. With V trimmed by 7 bases and J by 2 bases, 2 bases remained unmatched. The CDR3 sequence is 12 residues long. For the CDR3, the DNA is TGTGCCAGCATCGGGAGGCCCTACGAGCAGTACTTC. It translates to CASIGRPYEQYF.

This chain links TRBV2 with TRBJ2-5; tentatively, D is TRBD2 (5 bases). Germline CDR1 reads SNHLY; CDR2 reads FYNNEI. Trimming pared 8 bases from V and 6 bases from J, leaving 22 bases between. The CDR3 length is 15 residues. CDR3 bases: TGTGCCAGCTCCCAACTCCAAAAGCTCGGGAAGACCCAGTACTTC. This gives the protein CASSQLQKLGKTQYF.

About this clonotype itself: A much larger clonotype is one base distant, so this may be a read error. The chain is built from TRBV19 and TRBJ2-7; either TRBD1 or TRBD2 may supply D (5 bases each). The CDR3 has 15 residues. The germline V gene has CDR1 LNHDA and CDR2 SQIVND (reference sequence). The CDR3 sequence is CAGRPYGGPSYEQYF. The CDR3 DNA sequence: TGTGCCGGTAGACCATATGGGGGACCATCCTACGAGCAGTACTTC.

The V gene is TRBV7-2, the J gene TRBJ2-6; the D call may be TRBD1 or TRBD2 (5 bases each). This CDR3 contains 14 residues. CDR1 and CDR2 from the germline V gene are SGHTA and FQGNSA. V was pared by 10 bases and J by 4 bases, with 14 bases between. CDR3: CATPTGPGANVLTF. DNA of the CDR3: TGTGCCACCCCCACGGGGCCCGGGGCCAACGTCCTGACTTTC.

This clonotype was recorded many times. The V gene is TRBV9, the J gene TRBJ2-7, with 7 positions matching TRBD2. Germline-derived CDR1 and CDR2 are SGDLS and YYNGEE. This CDR3 is 14 amino acids long. After removal of 3 bases from V and 5 bases from J, the junction contained 8 bases not matched to a gene. The CDR3 region is CASSALGRGHEQYF. Written as DNA, the CDR3 is TGTGCCAGCAGCGCCCTAGGGAGGGGCCACGAGCAGTACTTC.

About this clonotype: A much bigger clone sits one base away, suggesting this may be a read error. The chain carries TRBV7-9 and TRBJ2-5; TRBD1 is a possible D gene (5 bases). Germline V gives CDR1 SEHNR, CDR2 FQNEAQ (reference sequence). The V end lost 3 bases, the J end lost 3 bases, and 20 bases lay between the germline ends. The CDR3 has 17 amino acids. In DNA, the CDR3 is TGTGCCAGCAGCTTCCAAACCGCGACAGAATACAAAGAGACCCAGTACTTC. Its translation: CASSFQTATEYKETQYF. The complete variable domain, with remaining parts taken from reference TRBV7-9 and TRBJ2-5, reads DTGVSQNPRHKITKRGQNVTFRCDPISEHNRLYWYRQTLGQGPEFLTYFQNEAQLEKSRLLSDRFSAERPKGSFSTLEIQRTEQGDSAMYLCASSFQTATEYKETQYFGPGTRLLVL.

This clonotype was recorded at least ten times. The rearrangement links TRBV10-3 to TRBJ1-2, with a possible D match to TRBD1 (6 bases). The CDR3 totals 15 residues. Trimming left V 3 bases short and J 4 bases short, with 15 bases between. Per the germline V gene, CDR1 is ENHRY and CDR2 is SYGVKD. The chain's CDR3 is CAISDQGTSVYGYTF. The CDR3 nucleotides are TGTGCCATCAGTGACCAGGGGACGTCTGTCTATGGCTACACCTTC.

The V and J genes are TRBV30 and TRBJ1-1, with D possibly being TRBD1 (6 bases). The germline V and J ends were trimmed by 4 bases and 11 bases, with 20 bases remaining between them. Germline CDR1 GTSNPN, CDR2 SVGIG (reference sequence). This CDR3 has 13 amino acids. This chain's CDR3 is CAWNQDRYREAFF. The CDR3, as DNA: TGTGCCTGGAACCAAGACAGGTACCGGGAGGCTTTCTTT. The variable domain in full, with the rest retrieved from reference TRBV30 and TRBJ1-1, is SQTIHQWPATLVQPVGSPLSLECTVEGTSNPNLYWYRQAAGRGLQLLFYSVGIGQISSEVPQNLSASRPQDRQFILSSKKLLLSDSGFYLCAWNQDRYREAFFGQGTRLTVV.

This clonotype was counted ten times or more. The chain is built from TRBV19 and TRBJ1-1, with 8 bases identical to TRBD1. V gave up 10 bases and J gave up 5 bases; unmatched junction bases: 6. Germline V lookup: CDR1 LNHDA, CDR2 SQIVND (reference sequence). The CDR3 contains 12 residues. The CDR3 loop reads CATRQGWTEAFF. The DNA of the CDR3 is TGTGCCACCCGACAGGGGTGGACTGAAGCTTTCTTT.

This chain uses TRBV9 with TRBJ2-7; D may be TRBD1 or TRBD2 (5 bases each). V was shortened by 0 bases and J by 6 bases, with 7 bases between the two germline ends. The CDR3 contains 12 residues. Germline assignment: CDR1 SGDLS and CDR2 YYNGEE. The DNA of the CDR3 is TGTGCCAGCAGCGTAGATGGGGGCGAGCAGTACTTC. Translation: CASSVDGGEQYF.

V and J are TRBV10-3 and TRBJ1-1; 8 positions match TRBD1. The CDR3 has 17 amino acids. Germline V gene sequence: CDR1 ENHRY, CDR2 SYGVKD. V gave up 2 bases and J gave up 0 bases; unmatched junction bases: 8. This CDR3 reads CAISETGTGSMNTEAFF. The DNA of the CDR3 is TGTGCCATCAGTGAGACGGGGACAGGAAGCATGAACACTGAAGCTTTCTTT.

In this sample, this clonotype turned up a few times. The chain uses TRBV6-6 and TRBJ1-1; no definite D call. The CDR3 length is 14 residues. The germline V gene has CDR1 MNHNY and CDR2 SVGAGI (reference sequence). The V and J ends lost 7 bases and 3 bases respectively, with 15 bases between them. CDR3 bases: TGTGCCAGCACCAAAAGGGCGGGTGACACTGAAGCTTTCTTT. As protein: CASTKRAGDTEAFF.

For this clonotype: Just one base apart from a much larger clone, this may be a read error. The CDR3 spells CASSRYLYEQYF. In nucleotides, the CDR3 is TGTGCCAGCAGCCGGTATCTCTACGAGCAGTACTTC. This chain joins TRBV13 and TRBJ2-7, with D uncertain. There are 12 residues in the CDR3. Germline V gene lookup returns CDR1 PRHDT and CDR2 FYEKMQ (reference sequence). Deletions cut 5 bases from V and 3 bases from J, with 8 bases between.

Of note for this clonotype: Just one base apart from a much larger clone, this may be a read error. The chain employs TRBV6-6 and TRBJ2-2, with D perhaps matching TRBD1 (6 bases). This CDR3 has 14 amino acids. CDR1 and CDR2 (germline): MNHNY, SVGAGI (reference sequence). The CDR3 DNA sequence: TGTGCCGGCAGTTTAAACAGGGCTACCGGGGAGCTGTTTTTT. This encodes CAGSLNRATGELFF.

Many counts were recorded for this clonotype. The chain couples TRBV20-1 to TRBJ2-7, with TRBD1 matching over 9 bases. Germline loops: CDR1 DFQATT, CDR2 SNEGSKA (reference sequence). With V trimmed by 5 bases and J by 3 bases, 8 bases remained unmatched. The CDR3 contains 14 residues. CDR3 bases: TGCAGTGCTTTTCGGACAGGGGCTTTCTACGAGCAGTACTTC. Translating it yields CSAFRTGAFYEQYF.

This clonotype was observed at least ten times. The chain carries TRBV7-9 and TRBJ2-2; possible D gene TRBD2, 5 bases. Per the germline V gene, CDR1 is SEHNR and CDR2 is FQNEAQ (reference sequence). The CDR3 runs 17 residues. The V and J ends lost 6 bases and 0 bases respectively, with 17 bases between them. CDR3 sequence reads: CASRPHRLTSNTGELFF. The CDR3 region has the DNA TGTGCCAGCAGGCCCCATCGACTAACTTCGAACACCGGGGAGCTGTTTTTT. Drawing the rest from reference TRBV7-9 and TRBJ2-2, the complete variable domain is DTGVSQNPRHKITKRGQNVTFRCDPISEHNRLYWYRQTLGQGPEFLTYFQNEAQLEKSRLLSDRFSAERPKGSFSTLEIQRTEQGDSAMYLCASRPHRLTSNTGELFFGEGSRLTVL.

V usage is TRBV6-4 and J usage is TRBJ1-3; D possibly corresponds to TRBD1 (6 bases). V lost 2 bases and J 3 bases, leaving 11 bases between the germline ends. CDR1 MRHNA and CDR2 SNTAGT come from the germline V gene. This CDR3 has 15 amino acids. The CDR3 loop reads CASSDGGAGGNTIYF. The DNA for the CDR3 is TGTGCCAGCAGTGACGGGGGGGCGGGTGGAAACACCATATATTTT.

This clonotype was recorded a few times. The rearrangement uses TRBV6-5 and TRBJ1-6, with D uncertain. Germline CDR1 reads MNHEY; CDR2 reads SVGAGI. The CDR3 runs 14 residues. V lost 4 bases, J lost 2 bases, and 6 bases lay in between. CDR3 sequence (DNA): TGTGCCAGCAGTTTAGGGCCCTATAATTCACCCCTCCACTTT. Translating gives CASSLGPYNSPLHF.

V is TRBV19 and J is TRBJ1-3; 7 nucleotides agree with TRBD1. Trimming removed 5 bases from V and 8 bases from J; junction bases left unmatched: 12. This CDR3 comprises 15 residues. Germline V gene sequence: CDR1 LNHDA, CDR2 SQIVND (reference sequence). CDR3 protein: CASSLRTGTDDTIYF. As DNA, the CDR3 is TGTGCCAGTAGTTTAAGAACCGGGACAGACGACACCATATATTTT.

CDR3: CASSQVTHEQFF. As DNA, the CDR3 is TGCGCCAGCAGCCAGGTTACACATGAGCAGTTCTTC. The chain uses TRBV4-3 and TRBJ2-7; D gene ambiguous. The J call may be in error: the DNA end matches TRBJ2-1 better. The germline V gene has CDR1 LGHNA and CDR2 YSLEER. This CDR3 has 12 residues.